The present T cell receptor (beta chain) was sequenced within a study of control samples from healthy donors and cancer patients. TCRdb's table, derived via immunoSEQ multiplex PCR, lists solely in-frame clones and lacks some. The sample consists of roughly 150,000 clones, about 86% of them appearing once. Trimming removed 6 bases from V and 7 bases from J; junction bases left unmatched: 5. The CDR3 extends over 13 amino acids. The sample taken for sequencing was blood. This receptor was taken from a young man in good health. V is TRBV12-3 or TRBV12-4 and J is TRBJ2-1, with 8 positions matching TRBD1. The CDR3 region is CASSFRGRNEQFF. The DNA for the CDR3 is TGTGCCAGCAGCTTCAGGGGGCGGAATGAGCAGTTCTTC.